The clone carrying this T cell receptor beta chain has only a few counts. Germline V gene lookup returns CDR1 MDHEN and CDR2 SYDVKM. The CDR3 has 14 residues. The V and J ends lost 4 bases and 6 bases, in that order; junction bases with no gene match: 7. A single record per CDR3 protein comes from TCRdb applying MiXCR to the RT-PCR reads. The sample holds 550,000 to 750,000 distinct CDR3 sequences, 12% to 15% seen once. The sequence derives from a female donor in good health, serving as a healthy control. J is TRBJ2-3 and V is TRBV28; 7 bases fit TRBD2. The sample comprised memory CD4+ T cells from blood. The DNA for the CDR3 is TGTGCCAGCAGTTCAGGGACTATCGTGGATACGCAGTATTTT. It encodes CASSSGTIVDTQYF.